The sequence of this TCR beta chain was determined in a study of T cell responses to AZD1222 COVID-19 vaccine. This CDR3 comprises 13 residues. Broader study findings: Only after the peak T cell response were repertoires sampled. Along spike, vaccine-associated CD4 TCRs were found throughout, with dominance at 160-218 and 743-854. Unmutated variant regions are reportedly targeted by nearly half of spike-specific TCRs.

Libraries were prepared by immunoSEQ multiplex PCR; TCRdb keeps only in-frame clonotypes and omits some of them. This sample has 80,000 to 95,000 clones; about nine tenths occur once, and the top ten carry 2.8%. As for this clone: As yet, its antigen is unknown.

Sequenced here: peripheral blood, sampled on day 0 of MenACWY control vaccination. The chain links TRBV7-5 to TRBJ2-1; the D segment call TRBD2 is taken from the table without a DNA check. TRBV7-5 is described as a pseudogene. The sequence derives from an adult in good health. Here the CDR3 reads CARSLGGGNEQFF. The CDR3 coding sequence is TGTGCCAGAAGCTTAGGGGGGGGGAATGAGCAGTTCTTC.